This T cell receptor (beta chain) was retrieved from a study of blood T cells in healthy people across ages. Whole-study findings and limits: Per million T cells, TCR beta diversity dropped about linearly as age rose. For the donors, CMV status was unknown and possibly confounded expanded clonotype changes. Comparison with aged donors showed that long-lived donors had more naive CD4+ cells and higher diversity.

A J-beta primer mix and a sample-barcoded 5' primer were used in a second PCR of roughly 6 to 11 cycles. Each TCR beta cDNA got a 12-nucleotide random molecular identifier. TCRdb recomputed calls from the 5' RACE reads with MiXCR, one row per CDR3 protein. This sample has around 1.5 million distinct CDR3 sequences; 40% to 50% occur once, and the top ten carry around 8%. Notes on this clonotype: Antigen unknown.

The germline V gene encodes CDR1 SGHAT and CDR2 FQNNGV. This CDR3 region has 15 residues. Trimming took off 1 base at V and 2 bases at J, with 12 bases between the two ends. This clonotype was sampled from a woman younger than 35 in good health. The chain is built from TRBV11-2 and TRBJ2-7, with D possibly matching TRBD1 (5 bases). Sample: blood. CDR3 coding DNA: TGTGCCAGCAGCTTAGTCATGGGGCAGACCTACGAGCAGTACTTC. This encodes CASSLVMGQTYEQYF.